This T cell receptor (beta chain) was captured in a study of metastatic and nonmetastatic thyroid tumors. The wider study: The authors compared repertoires across blood and tumor or nodule tissue from malignant and benign thyroid patients.

A few counts support this clone. The antigen is unknown. One end of the junction varies from germline; a read error may be responsible. Authors' processing steps: CDR3 differences across clinicopathological groups were used to build a distant-metastasis classifier for papillary thyroid cancer. TCRdb redid the clone calls on the PCR reads using MiXCR. TCRdb, not the original authors, processed these V and J calls. The sample lists tens of thousands of clones, around a quarter occurring once. Study conclusions and caveats: Malignant tumors reportedly showed significantly higher TCR beta diversity than benign nodules in both blood and tumor.

Not a single patient had been given any form of treatment at any point before undergoing thyroid surgery. Sequenced input: blood. The sequence came from a female donor with papillary thyroid cancer or a benign thyroid nodule (not recorded which). Some clones in this sample may be carry-over from other donors' samples.

CDR3 DNA sequence: TGTGCCAGCGAAGTATCCAGCGGGAGGGCCGGGGCCTACAATGAGCGGTCCTTC. Translation gives CASEVSSGRAGAYNERSF. This chain connects TRBV28 to TRBJ2-1; 10 bases align to TRBD2. CDR3 size: 18 residues. Germline V gives CDR1 MDHEN, CDR2 SYDVKM.